Sequencing of this TCR beta chain was carried out in a study of vaccination effects on CD4 cells after COVID-19. Investigators separated out CD4+ T cells once approximately 9 days of culture had passed. Regarding this clone: The antigen is unknown.

Germline CDR1 and CDR2: MNHEY and SMNVEV (reference sequence). There are 16 residues in the CDR3. Trimming removed 3 bases from V and 5 bases from J, with 16 bases in between. Some clones are missing from TCRdb's copy, which holds only in-frame ones; the method was immunoSEQ multiplex PCR. Seen here are around 37,000 clones, around 79% observed once, and the top ten hold 2.5% to 3.5%. This chain links TRBV27 with TRBJ2-2, with a possible D match to TRBD1 (6 bases). The sequencing used CD4+ T cells from PBMCs cultured without peptide, collected before COVID-19 vaccination. This TCR was sampled from a human donor who received a COVID-19 vaccine. The CDR3 protein is CASSFSTTGTTGELFF. The CDR3 DNA reads as TGTGCCAGCAGTTTCTCAACGACAGGCACTACCGGGGAGCTGTTTTTT.